This paragraph covers one T cell receptor beta chain sequence. Its antigen is still unknown. It was from about 21,000 to 970,000 sorted cells, with 10%, 30% or 50% RNA, that naive CD8 libraries came. CD8+CD4-CCR7+CD45RA+ sorting gave the naive CD8 T cells. Germline CDR1 is GTSNPN and CDR2 is SVGIG (reference sequence). V lost 3 bases and J lost 6, with 11 bases in between. CDR3 size: 12 residues. The sample is drawn from a study of molecular identifiers for immune sequencing clone quantification. General study results and limits: Beyond 20 RNA copies, clones held over 97% of effector molecules, compared with under 1% in naive cells.

Previously published methods and listed TCR primers were used for the bulk TCR libraries. TCRdb itself ran the PCR reads through MiXCR, one entry per CDR3 protein. The sample carries about 65,000 distinct CDR3 sequences, around a sixth recorded once. Sequencing used naive CD8+ T cells from blood, with Jurkat cell RNA spiked in. The subset was: FACS-sorted CD8+CD4-CCR7+CD45RA+ naive T cells. The rearrangement links TRBV30 to TRBJ1-1, with no clear D. The sequence was obtained from a human donor in good health. Some libraries in this study had Jurkat cell RNA spiked in. The CDR3 sequence is CAWRPDAPEAFF. The DNA of the CDR3 is TGTGCCTGGAGGCCGGATGCCCCTGAAGCTTTCTTT.